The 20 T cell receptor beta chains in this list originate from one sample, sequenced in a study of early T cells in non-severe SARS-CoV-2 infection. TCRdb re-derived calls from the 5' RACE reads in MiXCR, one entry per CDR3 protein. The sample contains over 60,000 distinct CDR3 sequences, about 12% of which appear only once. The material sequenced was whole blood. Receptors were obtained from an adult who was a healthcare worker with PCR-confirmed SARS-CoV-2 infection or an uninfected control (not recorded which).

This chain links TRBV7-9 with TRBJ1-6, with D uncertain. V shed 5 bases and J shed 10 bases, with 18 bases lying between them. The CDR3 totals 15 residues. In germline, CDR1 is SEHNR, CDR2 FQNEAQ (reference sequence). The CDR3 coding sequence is TGTGCCAGCAGCCCCGCGAGGAAAAGTTACTCACCCCTCCACTTT. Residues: CASSPARKSYSPLHF.

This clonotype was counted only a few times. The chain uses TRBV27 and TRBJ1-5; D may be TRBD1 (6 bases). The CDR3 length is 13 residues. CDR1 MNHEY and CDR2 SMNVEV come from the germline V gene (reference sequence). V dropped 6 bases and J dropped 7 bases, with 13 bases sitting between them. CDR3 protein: CASSLNRAQPQHF. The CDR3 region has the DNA TGTGCCAGCAGCCTGAACAGGGCCCAGCCCCAGCATTTT.

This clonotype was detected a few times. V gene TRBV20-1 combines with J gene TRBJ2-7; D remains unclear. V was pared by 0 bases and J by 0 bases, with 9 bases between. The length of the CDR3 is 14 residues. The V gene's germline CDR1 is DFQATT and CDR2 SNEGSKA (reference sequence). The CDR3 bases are TGCAGTGCTAGAGATAAACCCAGCTCCTACGAGCAGTACTTC. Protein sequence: CSARDKPSSYEQYF.

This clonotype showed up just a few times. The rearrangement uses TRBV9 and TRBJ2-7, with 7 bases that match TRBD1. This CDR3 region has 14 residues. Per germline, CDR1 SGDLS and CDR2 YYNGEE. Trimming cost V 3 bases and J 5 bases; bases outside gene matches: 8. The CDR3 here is CASSGTLQGNEQYF. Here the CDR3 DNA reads TGTGCCAGCAGCGGAACCCTACAGGGGAACGAGCAGTACTTC. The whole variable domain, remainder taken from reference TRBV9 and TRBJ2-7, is DSGVTQTPKHLITATGQRVTLRCSPRSGDLSVYWYQQSLDQGLQFLIQYYNGEERAKGNILERFSAQQFPDLHSELNLSSLELGDSALYFCASSGTLQGNEQYFGPGTRLTVT.

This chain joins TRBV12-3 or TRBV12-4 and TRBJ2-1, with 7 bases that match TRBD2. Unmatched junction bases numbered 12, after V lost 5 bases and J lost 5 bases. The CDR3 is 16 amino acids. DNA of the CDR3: TGTGCCAGCAGTCCTCTGGGAGGGGTACTCCACAATGAGCAGTTCTTC. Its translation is CASSPLGGVLHNEQFF.

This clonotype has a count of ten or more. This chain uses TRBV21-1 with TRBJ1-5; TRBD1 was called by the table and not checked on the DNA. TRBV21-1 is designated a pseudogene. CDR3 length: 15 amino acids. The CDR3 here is CASREGQGMNQPQHF. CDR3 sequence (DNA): TGTGCCAGCAGGGAGGGGCAGGGGATGAATCAGCCCCAGCATTTT.

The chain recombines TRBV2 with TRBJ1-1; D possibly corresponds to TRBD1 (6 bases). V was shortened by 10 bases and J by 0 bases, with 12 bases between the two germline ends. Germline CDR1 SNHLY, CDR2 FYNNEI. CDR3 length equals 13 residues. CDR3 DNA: TGTGCCACTCAGGGACACATGAACACTGAAGCTTTCTTT. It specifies CATQGHMNTEAFF.

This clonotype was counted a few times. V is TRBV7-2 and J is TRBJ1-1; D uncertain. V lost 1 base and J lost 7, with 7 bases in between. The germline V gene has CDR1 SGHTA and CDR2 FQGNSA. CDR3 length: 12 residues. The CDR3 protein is CASSLGPYEAFF. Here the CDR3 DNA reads TGTGCCAGCAGCTTAGGACCCTATGAAGCTTTCTTT.

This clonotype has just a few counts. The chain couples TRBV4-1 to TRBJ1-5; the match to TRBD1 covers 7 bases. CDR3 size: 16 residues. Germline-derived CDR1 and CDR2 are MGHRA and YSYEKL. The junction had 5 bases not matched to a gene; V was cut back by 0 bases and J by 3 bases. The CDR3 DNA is TGCGCCAGCAGCCAAGAGGCGACAGGGCTCAATCAGCCCCAGCATTTT. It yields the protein CASSQEATGLNQPQHF.

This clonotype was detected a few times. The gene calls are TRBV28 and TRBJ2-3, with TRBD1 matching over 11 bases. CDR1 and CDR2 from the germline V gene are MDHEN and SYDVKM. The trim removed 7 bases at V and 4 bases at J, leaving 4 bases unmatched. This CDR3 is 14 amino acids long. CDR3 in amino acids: CASTRDRGSDTQYF. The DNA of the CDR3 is TGTGCCAGCACCAGGGACAGGGGGTCAGATACGCAGTATTTT.

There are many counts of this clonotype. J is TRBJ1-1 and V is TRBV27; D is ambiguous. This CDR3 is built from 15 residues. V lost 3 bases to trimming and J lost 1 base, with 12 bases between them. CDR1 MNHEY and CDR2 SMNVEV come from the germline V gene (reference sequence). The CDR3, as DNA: TGTGCCAGCAGTTTGTCGGGATTCGGGAACACTGAAGCTTTCTTT. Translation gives CASSLSGFGNTEAFF.

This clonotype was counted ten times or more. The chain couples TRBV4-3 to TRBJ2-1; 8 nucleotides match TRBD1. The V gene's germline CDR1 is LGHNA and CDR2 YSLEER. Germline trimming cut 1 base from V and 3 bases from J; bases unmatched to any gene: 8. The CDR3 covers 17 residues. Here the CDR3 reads CASSQAPGGAGYNEQFF. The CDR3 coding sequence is TGCGCCAGCAGCCAAGCCCCAGGGGGCGCAGGCTACAATGAGCAGTTCTTC.

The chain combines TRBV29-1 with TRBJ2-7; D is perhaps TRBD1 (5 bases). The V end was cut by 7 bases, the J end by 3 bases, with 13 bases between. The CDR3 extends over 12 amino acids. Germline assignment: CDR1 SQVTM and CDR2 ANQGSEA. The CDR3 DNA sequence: TGCAGCGCCTGGACACCCTTCTACGAGCAGTACTTC. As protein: CSAWTPFYEQYF.

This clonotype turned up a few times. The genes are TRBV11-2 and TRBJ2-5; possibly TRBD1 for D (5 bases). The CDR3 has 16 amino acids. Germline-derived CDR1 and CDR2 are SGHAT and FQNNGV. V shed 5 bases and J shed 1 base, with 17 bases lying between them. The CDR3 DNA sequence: TGTGCCAGCAGCCAGGGAACCGCTGGATTCCAAGAGACCCAGTACTTC. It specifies CASSQGTAGFQETQYF. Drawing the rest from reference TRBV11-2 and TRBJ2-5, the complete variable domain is EAGVAQSPRYKIIEKRQSVAFWCNPISGHATLYWYQQILGQGPKLLIQFQNNGVVDDSQLPKDRFSAERLKGVDSTLKIQPAKLEDSAVYLCASSQGTAGFQETQYFGPGTRLLVL.

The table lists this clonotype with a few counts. In nucleotides, the CDR3 is TGTGCCAGCAGACCGGCGGGGGGCCGGACTGAAGCTTTCTTT. Protein: CASRPAGGRTEAFF. The V and J genes are TRBV12-3 or TRBV12-4 and TRBJ1-1; weak D call: TRBD1 (6 bases). V lost 6 bases and J lost 5, with 16 bases in between. The CDR3 is 14 amino acids.

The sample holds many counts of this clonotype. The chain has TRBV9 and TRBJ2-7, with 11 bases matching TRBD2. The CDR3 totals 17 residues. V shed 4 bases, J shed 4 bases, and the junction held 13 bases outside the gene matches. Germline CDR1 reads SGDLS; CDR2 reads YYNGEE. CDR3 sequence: CASSPRELAGGQYEQYF. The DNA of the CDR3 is TGTGCCAGCAGCCCCCGGGAGCTAGCGGGGGGCCAGTACGAGCAGTACTTC. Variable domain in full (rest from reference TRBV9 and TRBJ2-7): DSGVTQTPKHLITATGQRVTLRCSPRSGDLSVYWYQQSLDQGLQFLIQYYNGEERAKGNILERFSAQQFPDLHSELNLSSLELGDSALYFCASSPRELAGGQYEQYFGPGTRLTVT.

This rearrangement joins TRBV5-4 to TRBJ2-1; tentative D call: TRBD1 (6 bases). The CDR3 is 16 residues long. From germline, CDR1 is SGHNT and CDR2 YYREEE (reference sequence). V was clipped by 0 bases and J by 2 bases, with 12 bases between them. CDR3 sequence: CASSLGQGLPYNEQFF. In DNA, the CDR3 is TGTGCCAGCAGCTTGGGCCAGGGGCTTCCCTACAATGAGCAGTTCTTC. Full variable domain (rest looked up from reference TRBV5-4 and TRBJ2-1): ETGVTQSPTHLIKTRGQQVTLRCSSQSGHNTVSWYQQALGQGPQFIFQYYREEENGRGNFPPRFSGLQFPNYSSELNVNALELDDSALYLCASSLGQGLPYNEQFFGPGTRLTVL.

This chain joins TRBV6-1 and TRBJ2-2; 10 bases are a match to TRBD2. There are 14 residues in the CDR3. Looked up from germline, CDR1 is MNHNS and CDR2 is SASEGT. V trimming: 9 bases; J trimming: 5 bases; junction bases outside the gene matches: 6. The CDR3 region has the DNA TGTGCCAGTGGAGGGACTAGCGTAACCGGGGAGCTGTTTTTT. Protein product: CASGGTSVTGELFF.

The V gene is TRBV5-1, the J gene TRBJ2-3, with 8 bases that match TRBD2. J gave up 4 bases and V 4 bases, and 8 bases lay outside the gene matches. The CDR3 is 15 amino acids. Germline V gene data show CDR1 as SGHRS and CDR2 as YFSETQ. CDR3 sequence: CASSPSGGPPDTQYF. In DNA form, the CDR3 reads TGCGCCAGCAGCCCTTCGGGGGGGCCCCCAGATACGCAGTATTTT.

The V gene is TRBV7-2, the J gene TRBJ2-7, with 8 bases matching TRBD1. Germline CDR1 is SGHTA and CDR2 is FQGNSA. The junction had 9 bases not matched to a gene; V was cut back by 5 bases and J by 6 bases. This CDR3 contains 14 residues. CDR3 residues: CASSPRVTGVEQYF. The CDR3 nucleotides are TGTGCCAGCAGCCCCCGCGTGACAGGGGTCGAGCAGTACTTC.